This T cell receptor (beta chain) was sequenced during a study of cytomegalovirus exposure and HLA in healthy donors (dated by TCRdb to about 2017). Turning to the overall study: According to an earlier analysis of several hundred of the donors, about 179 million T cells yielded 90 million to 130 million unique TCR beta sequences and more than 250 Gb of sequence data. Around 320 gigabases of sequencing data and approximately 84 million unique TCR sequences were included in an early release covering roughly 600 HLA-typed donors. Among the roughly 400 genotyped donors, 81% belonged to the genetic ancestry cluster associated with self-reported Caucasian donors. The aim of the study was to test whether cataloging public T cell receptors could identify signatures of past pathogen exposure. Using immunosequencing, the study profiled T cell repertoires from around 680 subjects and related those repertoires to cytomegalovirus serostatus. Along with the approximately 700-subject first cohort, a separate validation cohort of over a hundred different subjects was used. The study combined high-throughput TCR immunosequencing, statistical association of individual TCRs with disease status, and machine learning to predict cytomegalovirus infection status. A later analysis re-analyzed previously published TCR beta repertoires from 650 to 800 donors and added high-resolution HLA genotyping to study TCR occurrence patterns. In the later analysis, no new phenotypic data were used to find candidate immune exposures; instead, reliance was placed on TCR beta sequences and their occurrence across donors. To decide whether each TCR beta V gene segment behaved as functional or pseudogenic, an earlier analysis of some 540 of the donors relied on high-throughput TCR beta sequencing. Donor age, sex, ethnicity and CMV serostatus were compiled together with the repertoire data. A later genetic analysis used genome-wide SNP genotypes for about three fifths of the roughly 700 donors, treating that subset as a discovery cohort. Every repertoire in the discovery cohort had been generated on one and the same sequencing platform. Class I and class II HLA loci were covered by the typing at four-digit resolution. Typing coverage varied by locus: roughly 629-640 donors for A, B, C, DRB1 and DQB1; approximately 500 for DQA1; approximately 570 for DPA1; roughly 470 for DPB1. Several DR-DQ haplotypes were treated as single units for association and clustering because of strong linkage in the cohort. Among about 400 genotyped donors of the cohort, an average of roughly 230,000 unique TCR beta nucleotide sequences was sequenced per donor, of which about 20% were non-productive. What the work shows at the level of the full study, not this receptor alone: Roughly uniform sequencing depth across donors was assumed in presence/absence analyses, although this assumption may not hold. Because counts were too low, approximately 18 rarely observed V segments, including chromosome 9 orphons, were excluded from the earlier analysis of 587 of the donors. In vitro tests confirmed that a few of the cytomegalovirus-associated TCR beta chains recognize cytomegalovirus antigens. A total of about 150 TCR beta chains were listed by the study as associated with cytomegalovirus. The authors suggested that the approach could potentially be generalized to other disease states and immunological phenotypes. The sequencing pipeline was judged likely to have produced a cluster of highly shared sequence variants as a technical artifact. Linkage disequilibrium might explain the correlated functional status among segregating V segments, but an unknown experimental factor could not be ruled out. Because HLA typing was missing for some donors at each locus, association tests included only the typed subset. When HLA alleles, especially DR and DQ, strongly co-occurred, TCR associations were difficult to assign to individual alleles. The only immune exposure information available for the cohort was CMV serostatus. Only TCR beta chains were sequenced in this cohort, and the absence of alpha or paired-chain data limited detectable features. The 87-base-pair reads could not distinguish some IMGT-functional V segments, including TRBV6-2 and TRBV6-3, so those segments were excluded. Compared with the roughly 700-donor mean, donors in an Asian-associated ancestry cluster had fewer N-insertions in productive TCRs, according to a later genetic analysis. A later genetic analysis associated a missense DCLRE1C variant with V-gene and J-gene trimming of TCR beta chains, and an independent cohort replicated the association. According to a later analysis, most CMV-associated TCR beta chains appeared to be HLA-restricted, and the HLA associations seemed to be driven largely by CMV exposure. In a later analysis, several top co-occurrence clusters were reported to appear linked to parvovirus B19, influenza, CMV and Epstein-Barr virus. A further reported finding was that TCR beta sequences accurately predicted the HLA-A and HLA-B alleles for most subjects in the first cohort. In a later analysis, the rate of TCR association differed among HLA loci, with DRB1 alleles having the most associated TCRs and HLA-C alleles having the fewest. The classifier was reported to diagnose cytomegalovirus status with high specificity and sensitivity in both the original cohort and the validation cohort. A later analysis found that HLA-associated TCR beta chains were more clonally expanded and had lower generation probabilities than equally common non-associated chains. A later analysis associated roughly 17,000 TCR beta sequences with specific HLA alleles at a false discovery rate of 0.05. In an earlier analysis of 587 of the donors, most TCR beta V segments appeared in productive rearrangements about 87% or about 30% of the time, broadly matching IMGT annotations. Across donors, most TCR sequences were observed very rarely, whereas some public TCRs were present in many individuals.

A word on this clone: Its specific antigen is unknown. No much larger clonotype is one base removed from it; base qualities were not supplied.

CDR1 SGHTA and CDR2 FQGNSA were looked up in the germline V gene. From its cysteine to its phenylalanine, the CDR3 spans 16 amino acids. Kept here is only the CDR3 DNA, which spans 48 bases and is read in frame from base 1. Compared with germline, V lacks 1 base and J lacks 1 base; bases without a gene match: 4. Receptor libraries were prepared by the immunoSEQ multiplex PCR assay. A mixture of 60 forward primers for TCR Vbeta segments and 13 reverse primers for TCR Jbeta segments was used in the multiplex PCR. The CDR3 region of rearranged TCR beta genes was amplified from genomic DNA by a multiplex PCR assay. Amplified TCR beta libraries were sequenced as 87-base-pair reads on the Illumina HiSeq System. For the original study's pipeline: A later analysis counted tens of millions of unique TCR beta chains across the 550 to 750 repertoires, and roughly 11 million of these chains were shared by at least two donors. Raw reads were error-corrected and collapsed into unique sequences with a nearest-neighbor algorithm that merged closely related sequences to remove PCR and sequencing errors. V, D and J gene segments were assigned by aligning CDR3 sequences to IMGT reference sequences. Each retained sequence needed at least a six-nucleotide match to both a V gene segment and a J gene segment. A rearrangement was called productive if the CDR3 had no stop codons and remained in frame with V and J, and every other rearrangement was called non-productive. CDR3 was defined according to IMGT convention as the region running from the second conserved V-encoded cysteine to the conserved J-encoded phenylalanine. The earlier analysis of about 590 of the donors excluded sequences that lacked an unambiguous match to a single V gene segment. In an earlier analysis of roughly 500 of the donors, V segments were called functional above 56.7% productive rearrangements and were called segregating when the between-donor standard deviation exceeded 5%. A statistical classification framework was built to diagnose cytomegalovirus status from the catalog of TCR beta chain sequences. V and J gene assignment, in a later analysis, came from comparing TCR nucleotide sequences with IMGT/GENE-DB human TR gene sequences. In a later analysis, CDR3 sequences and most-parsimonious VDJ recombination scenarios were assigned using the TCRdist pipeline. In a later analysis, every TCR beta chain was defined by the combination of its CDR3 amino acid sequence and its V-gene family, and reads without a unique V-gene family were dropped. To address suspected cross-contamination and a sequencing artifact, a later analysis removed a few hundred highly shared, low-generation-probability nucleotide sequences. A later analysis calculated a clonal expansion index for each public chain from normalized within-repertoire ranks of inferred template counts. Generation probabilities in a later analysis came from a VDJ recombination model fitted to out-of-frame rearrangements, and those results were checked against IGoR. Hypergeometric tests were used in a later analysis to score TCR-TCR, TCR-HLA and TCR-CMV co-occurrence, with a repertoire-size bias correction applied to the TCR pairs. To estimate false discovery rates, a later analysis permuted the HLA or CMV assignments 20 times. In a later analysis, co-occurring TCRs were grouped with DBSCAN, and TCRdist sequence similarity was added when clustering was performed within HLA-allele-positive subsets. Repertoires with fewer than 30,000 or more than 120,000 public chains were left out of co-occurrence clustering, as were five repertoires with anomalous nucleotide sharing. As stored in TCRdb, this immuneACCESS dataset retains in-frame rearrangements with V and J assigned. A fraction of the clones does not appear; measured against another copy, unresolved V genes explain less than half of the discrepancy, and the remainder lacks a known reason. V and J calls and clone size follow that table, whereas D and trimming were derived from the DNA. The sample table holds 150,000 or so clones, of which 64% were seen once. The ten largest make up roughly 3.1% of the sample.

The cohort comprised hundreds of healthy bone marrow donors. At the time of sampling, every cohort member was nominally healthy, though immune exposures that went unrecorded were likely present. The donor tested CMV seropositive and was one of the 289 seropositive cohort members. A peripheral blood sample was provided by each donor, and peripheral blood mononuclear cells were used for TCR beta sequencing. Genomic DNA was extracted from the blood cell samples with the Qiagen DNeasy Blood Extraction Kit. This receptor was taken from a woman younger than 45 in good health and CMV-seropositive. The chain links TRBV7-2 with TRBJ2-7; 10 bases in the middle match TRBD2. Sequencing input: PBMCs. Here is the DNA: TGTGCCAGCAGCTTAGGTCCTAGCGGGGGATCCTACGAGCAGTACTTC. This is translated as CASSLGPSGGSYEQYF. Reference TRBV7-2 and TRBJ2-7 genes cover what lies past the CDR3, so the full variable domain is GAGVSQSPSNKVTEKGKDVELRCDPISGHTALYWYRQSLGQGLEFLIYFQGNSAPDKSGLPSDRFSAERTGGSVSTLTIQRTQQEDSAVYLCASSLGPSGGSYEQYFGPGTRLTVT.